This T cell receptor beta chain is drawn from a study of CD8 T cells in Susac syndrome (dated by TCRdb to between 2018 and 2020). About the study as a whole: Among the Susac syndrome patients who were sequenced, clinically active disease was present in about 6 and clinical remission was observed in eight or nine. At the time of blood withdrawal, Susac syndrome patients were either therapy-naive, taking corticosteroids (with some also receiving IVIg), or on IVIg alone. The study used repertoire sequencing to test whether antigen drove CD8+ T cell activation and differentiation in Susac syndrome. The study compared CD8+ T cell repertoire clonality among 11 to 12 healthy donors, around 14 Susac syndrome patients and approximately 16 multiple sclerosis patients. Points the paper makes about the study in general: CD8+ repertoires in Susac syndrome showed clonal expansion, which was highest in CD8+ TEMRA cells and was greater in clinically active patients than in remitting patients. Roughly 15 and five Susac-specific public clones were found in the total CD8+ and CD8+ TEMRA repertoires, respectively. The TCR sequencing and HLA analysis was acknowledged to have included a relatively small number of individuals.

High-throughput TCR beta sequencing profiled peripheral blood CD8+ and CD4+ T cells from healthy donors, Susac syndrome patients and multiple sclerosis patients. The Susac syndrome patients fulfilled recently defined diagnostic criteria for either definite or probable disease. Bulk CD8+ and CD4+ T cells were purified magnetically by negative isolation, whereas CD8+ TEMRA cells were enriched by FACS. Blood was drawn into EDTA tubes, processed within 24 hours, and PBMCs were isolated by density gradient centrifugation. PBMCs destined for TCR sequencing were cryopreserved in liquid nitrogen and later thawed in a 37 °C water bath. Purity of sorted or isolated CD4+, CD8+ and CD8+ TEMRA cells was at least 90%. About this clonotype itself: There is no known antigen for this receptor. Base qualities are not at hand, and no much larger clone is one base apart.

RNA was extracted using the RNeasy kit, and about 0.5 to 1 microgram was reverse transcribed with random hexamers. The immunoSEQ multiplex PCR assay, which covers 54 Vbeta and 13 Jbeta segments, was used to amplify TCR beta CDR3 regions. PCR amplification bias was corrected by using a synthetic template baseline for primer optimization and computational correction. The published analysis was carried out like this. Reads were assigned to V, D and J genes according to IMGT and analyzed in immunoSEQ Analyzer, with only productive sequences retained. To calculate clonality, Shannon entropy was normalized by log2 of the number of productive unique sequences and then subtracted from one. For each patient and control, public and private clones were evaluated within the 100 most prevalent clones. Clones were defined as Susac-specific if absent from the healthy and MS cohorts, from 1052 published viral clones and from other ImmuneACCESS disease sequences. The public sequencing data were trimmed at Q25 with fastp and processed into clonotypes with MiXCR by TCRdb, which kept only in-frame beta chains. Rows matching on CDR3 protein sequence are summarized as one entry with the most common DNA and genes. TCRdb assigned the V and J calls; the authors' analysis was not used. This sample holds roughly 89,000 distinct CDR3 sequences; about 96% were observed only once. Approximately 0.57% of the sample comes from the top ten.

The sequencing input was CD8+ T cells from PBMCs. This TCR came from a human donor with Susac syndrome.

The DNA sequence is TGTGCCAGCAGCAAATGGCAGGAACAAGAGACCCAGTACTTC. Its product reads: CASSKWQEQETQYF. The chain employs TRBV21-1 and TRBJ2-5. TRBV21-1 is marked as a pseudogene. The CDR3 covers 14 residues, taking in both the cysteine and the phenylalanine. This entry keeps only the CDR3 DNA: 42 bases, framed from base 1.